One and the same sample provided the 13 T cell receptor beta chains below, sequenced in a study of blood T cell repertoires in COVID-19. TCRdb keeps only in-frame clones here, not all; method: immunoSEQ multiplex PCR. Here the sample spans 180,000 or so clones, roughly 86% being singletons. The sample was peripheral blood. Receptor source: a man younger than 35 with active or convalescent COVID-19.

The rearrangement joins TRBV6-1 to TRBJ1-4; no clear D gene. Per germline, CDR1 MNHNS and CDR2 SASEGT. Trimming shortened V by 3 bases and J by 5 bases, and 7 bases separated the two germline ends. The CDR3 runs to 13 residues. The CDR3 sequence is CASSDTVNEKLFF. The CDR3 DNA follows: TGTGCCAGCAGTGATACGGTAAATGAAAAACTGTTTTTT.

The chain employs TRBV6-2 or TRBV6-3 and TRBJ2-1, with 7 bases identical to TRBD2. This CDR3 comprises 16 residues. The germline V gene has CDR1 MNHEY and CDR2 SVGEGT. Losses at the gene ends were 1 base for V and 0 bases for J; bases not matched to a gene: 3. In DNA, the CDR3 is TGTGCCAGCAGTTACTTCCGCGGGAGCTCCTACAATGAGCAGTTCTTC. This encodes CASSYFRGSSYNEQFF.

V is TRBV5-1 and J is TRBJ1-6; D is ambiguous. This CDR3 is 17 amino acids long. Trimming removed 4 bases at V and 6 bases at J, with 20 bases between. CDR1 is SGHRS and CDR2 is YFSETQ in the germline V gene. CDR3 region: CASSANLGGSFNSPLHF. CDR3 sequence (DNA): TGCGCCAGCAGCGCAAACCTCGGCGGCTCGTTTAATTCACCCCTCCACTTT.

This clone was counted a few times. The genes are TRBV7-2 and TRBJ2-1, with D possibly matching TRBD2 (5 bases). V was shortened by 5 bases and J by 9 bases, with 14 bases between the two germline ends. Looked up from germline, CDR1 is SGHTA and CDR2 is FQGNSA. The CDR3 is 13 amino acids. CDR3 bases: TGTGCCAGCAGCGGTTCGAGGGAAAGTGAGCAGTTCTTC. This sequence encodes CASSGSRESEQFF.

The rearrangement links TRBV18 to TRBJ1-2; the D is unclear. Trimming took 4 bases from V and 3 from J, leaving 15 bases between them. From germline, CDR1 is KGHSH and CDR2 LQKENI. The CDR3 extends over 15 amino acids. Here the CDR3 reads CASSLGIRGDYGYTF. For the CDR3, the DNA is TGTGCCAGCTCACTCGGCATCCGGGGTGACTATGGCTACACCTTC.

The chain uses TRBV7-2 and TRBJ1-2; a weak D match, TRBD1 (6 bases). Trimming pared 1 base from V and 3 bases from J, leaving 9 bases between. The germline V gene encodes CDR1 SGHTA and CDR2 FQGNSA. The CDR3 is 14 amino acids. The CDR3 bases are TGTGCCAGCAGCTTAGTGGGGGCACACTATGGCTACACCTTC. Its protein product is CASSLVGAHYGYTF. Complete variable domain (other parts from reference TRBV7-2 and TRBJ1-2): GAGVSQSPSNKVTEKGKDVELRCDPISGHTALYWYRQSLGQGLEFLIYFQGNSAPDKSGLPSDRFSAERTGGSVSTLTIQRTQQEDSAVYLCASSLVGAHYGYTFGSGTRLTVV.

V is TRBV29-1 and J is TRBJ2-1; 15 bases fit TRBD2. V lost 7 bases, J lost 9 bases, and 4 bases stayed unmatched. CDR1 and CDR2 from the germline V gene are SQVTM and ANQGSEA. There are 13 residues in the CDR3. The CDR3 protein is CSGGLAGGGEQFF. The CDR3, as DNA: TGCAGCGGGGGACTAGCGGGAGGAGGTGAGCAGTTCTTC.

DNA for the CDR3: TGTGCCAGTAGTCTCCAGGGGGGCTCTGGAAACACCATATATTTT. Translation gives CASSLQGGSGNTIYF. V is TRBV19 and J is TRBJ1-3; the match to TRBD1 covers 7 bases. V shed 5 bases, J shed 0 bases, and the junction held 4 bases outside the gene matches. Germline V lookup: CDR1 LNHDA, CDR2 SQIVND (reference sequence). The CDR3 has 15 residues.

The chain couples TRBV5-4 to TRBJ2-2, with 11 bases that match TRBD2. There are 14 residues in the CDR3. With V trimmed by 7 bases and J by 6 bases, 5 bases remained unmatched. The V gene's germline CDR1 is SGHNT and CDR2 YYREEE (reference sequence). The CDR3 DNA reads TGTGCCAGCCAGGCTAGCGGGAGGCCCGGGGAGCTGTTTTTT. Its protein product is CASQASGRPGELFF.

The chain employs TRBV25-1 and TRBJ2-7; the D is unclear. This CDR3 has 14 amino acids. The germline V and J ends were trimmed by 6 bases and 2 bases, with 14 bases remaining between them. CDR1 is MGHDK and CDR2 is SYGVNS in the germline V gene. The CDR3 DNA reads as TGTGCCAGCAGGACCCGGGTTACCCCCTACGAGCAGTACTTC. It translates to CASRTRVTPYEQYF.

The chain recombines TRBV15 with TRBJ1-1; 8 nucleotides agree with TRBD1. The CDR3 contains 14 residues. V lost 1 base, J lost 8 bases, and 6 bases stayed unmatched. CDR1 is LNHNV and CDR2 is YYDKDF in the germline V gene (reference sequence). CDR3 residues: CATSRVGTGDEAFF. DNA for the CDR3: TGTGCCACCAGCAGAGTGGGGACAGGCGACGAAGCTTTCTTT. The full variable domain, its missing parts supplied by reference TRBV15 and TRBJ1-1, is DAMVIQNPRYQVTQFGKPVTLSCSQTLNHNVMYWYQQKSSQAPKLLFHYYDKDFNNEADTPDNFQSRRPNTSFCFLDIRSPGLGDTAMYLCATSRVGTGDEAFFGQGTRLTVV.

Here the CDR3 reads CASSLTGSGDTGELFF. CDR3 nucleotide sequence: TGTGCCAGCAGTTTGACAGGGTCGGGGGACACCGGGGAGCTGTTTTTT. The rearrangement links TRBV6-5 to TRBJ2-2; a weak D match, TRBD1 (7 bases). This CDR3 is built from 16 residues. The V end lost 4 bases, the J end lost 3 bases, and 15 bases lay between the germline ends. Germline-derived CDR1 and CDR2 are MNHEY and SVGAGI.

V usage is TRBV28 and J usage is TRBJ1-1; D gene ambiguous. Trimming stripped 2 bases from V and 4 bases from J, with 8 bases between. Germline V lookup: CDR1 MDHEN, CDR2 SYDVKM. The CDR3 is made up of 13 amino acids. Here the CDR3 DNA reads TGTGCCAGCAGTTTAGGCACAGCCACTGAAGCTTTCTTT. Amino acid sequence: CASSLGTATEAFF.